The source of this T cell receptor gamma chain is a study of gamma delta lymphoproliferative disorders and STAT genes. Study information: This Tgammadelta LGLL cohort mixed symptomatic disease with indolent courses. Delta-chain libraries followed the EuroClonality-NGS standard operating procedure. The LymphoTrack Dx TCRG Assay amplified gamma chains from at least 50 ng of genomic DNA.

V was clipped by 8 bases and J by 2 bases; unmatched bases: 13. The length of the CDR3 is 15 residues. Genomic DNA from isolated PBMCs served as the sequencing template. Patient diagnosis follows 2017 WHO criteria for T-LGLL or HSTCL. This clone was counted only a few times. TCRdb reanalysed the multiplex PCR reads via CATT. The data contain around 2,000 gamma-chain clones, roughly 10% of them singletons. The rearrangement joins TRGV10 to TRGJ1 or TRGJ2. In the absence of a J gene in TCRdb, the DNA was matched to germline to assign it here. TRGV10 is annotated as an ORF whose role is uncertain. The receptor was derived from a human donor with gamma-delta T-cell large granular lymphocyte leukemia. Sequencing used blood. CDR3 sequence reads: CAAWDYPYYYYKKLF. The CDR3 nucleotides are TGTGCTGCGTGGGATTATCCCTACTATTATTATAAGAAACTCTTT.